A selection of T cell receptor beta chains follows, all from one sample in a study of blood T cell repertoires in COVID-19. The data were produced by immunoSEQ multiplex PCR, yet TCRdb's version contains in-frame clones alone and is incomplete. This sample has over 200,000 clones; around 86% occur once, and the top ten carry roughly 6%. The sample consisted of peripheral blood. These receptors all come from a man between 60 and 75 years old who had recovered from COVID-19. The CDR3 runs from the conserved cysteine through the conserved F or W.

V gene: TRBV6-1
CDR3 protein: CASSESGVAQTQYF

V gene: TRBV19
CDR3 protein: CASSITSNQPQHF

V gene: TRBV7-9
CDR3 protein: CASSSAAGQGNTEAFF

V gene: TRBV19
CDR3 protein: CARLHRRDPSTDTQYF

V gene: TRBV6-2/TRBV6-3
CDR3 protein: CASSYGGARVQPQHF

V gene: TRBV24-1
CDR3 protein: CATSDRDRKETQYF

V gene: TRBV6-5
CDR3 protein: CASNRDYRETQYF

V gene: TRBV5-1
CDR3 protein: CASSSSPRSGTGELFF

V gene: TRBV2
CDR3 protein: CASRARDISGNTIYF

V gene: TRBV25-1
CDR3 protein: CASRRTTLYGDTQYF